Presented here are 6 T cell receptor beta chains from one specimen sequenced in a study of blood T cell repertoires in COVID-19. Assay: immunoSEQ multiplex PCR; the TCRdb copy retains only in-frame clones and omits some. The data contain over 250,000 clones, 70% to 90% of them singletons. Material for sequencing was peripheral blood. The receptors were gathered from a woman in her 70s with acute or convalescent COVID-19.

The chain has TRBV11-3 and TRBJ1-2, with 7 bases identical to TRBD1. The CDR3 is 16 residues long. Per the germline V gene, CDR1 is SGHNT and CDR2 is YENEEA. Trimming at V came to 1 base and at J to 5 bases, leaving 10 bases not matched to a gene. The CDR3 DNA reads TGTGCCAGCAGCTTAGGGGGACAGAAAAAAGGGTATGGCTACACCTTC. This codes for CASSLGGQKKGYGYTF.

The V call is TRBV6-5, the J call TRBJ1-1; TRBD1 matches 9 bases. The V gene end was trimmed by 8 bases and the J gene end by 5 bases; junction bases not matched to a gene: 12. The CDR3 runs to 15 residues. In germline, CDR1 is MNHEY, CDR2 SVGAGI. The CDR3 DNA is TGTGCCAGCCTACCTCGGACAGGGGTCAAAACTGAAGCTTTCTTT. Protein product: CASLPRTGVKTEAFF.

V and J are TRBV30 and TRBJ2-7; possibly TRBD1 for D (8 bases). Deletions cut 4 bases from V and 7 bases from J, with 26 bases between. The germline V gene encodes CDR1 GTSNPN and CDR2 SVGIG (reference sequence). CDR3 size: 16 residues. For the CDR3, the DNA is TGTGCCTGGAACCCCTCTAGGACAGGGACGGGAGGAGAGCAGTACTTC. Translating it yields CAWNPSRTGTGGEQYF.

CDR3 coding DNA: TGTGCCAGCAGCTTCCCCGCCAGTATGGGCGAAAAACTGTTTTTT. It yields the protein CASSFPASMGEKLFF. This chain links TRBV7-9 with TRBJ1-4; no firm D call. Trimming stripped 3 bases from V and 8 bases from J, with 16 bases between. Germline CDR1 SEHNR, CDR2 FQNEAQ (reference sequence). The CDR3 contains 15 residues.

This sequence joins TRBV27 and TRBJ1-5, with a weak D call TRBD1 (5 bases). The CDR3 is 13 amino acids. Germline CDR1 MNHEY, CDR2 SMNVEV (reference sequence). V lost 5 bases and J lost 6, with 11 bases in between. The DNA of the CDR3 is TGTGCCAGCAGTCGGGGGAGTAGTCAGCCCCAGCATTTT. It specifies CASSRGSSQPQHF.

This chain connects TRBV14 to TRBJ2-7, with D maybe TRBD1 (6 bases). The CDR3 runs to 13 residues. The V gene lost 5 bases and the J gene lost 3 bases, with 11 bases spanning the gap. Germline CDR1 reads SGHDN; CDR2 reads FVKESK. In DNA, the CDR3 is TGTGCCAGCAGCTGGGGGCACGGCTACGAGCAGTACTTC. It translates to CASSWGHGYEQYF. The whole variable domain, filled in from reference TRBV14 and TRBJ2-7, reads EAGVTQFPSHSVIEKGQTVTLRCDPISGHDNLYWYRRVMGKEIKFLLHFVKESKQDESGMPNNRFLAERTGGTYSTLKVQPAELEDSGVYFCASSWGHGYEQYFGPGTRLTVT.